These 10 T cell receptor beta chains were sequenced from one sample in a study of blood T cell repertoires in COVID-19. Libraries were prepared by immunoSEQ multiplex PCR; TCRdb keeps only in-frame clonotypes and omits some of them. In the table there are about 70,000 clones, roughly nine tenths of which are singletons. Sequenced input: peripheral blood. The source of these receptors is a man aged 70-80 years with active COVID-19.

V gene TRBV10-3 combines with J gene TRBJ1-2; TRBD1 matches 9 bases. The germline gives CDR1 ENHRY, CDR2 SYGVKD. This CDR3 comprises 13 residues. V dropped 8 bases and J dropped 7; count of bases not matched to a gene: 8. The chain's CDR3 is CAIGDRASLGYTF. The CDR3 region has the DNA TGTGCCATCGGGGACAGGGCCTCGCTTGGCTACACCTTC.

V gene TRBV27 combines with J gene TRBJ1-5; TRBD1 matches at 8 bases. Germline lookup yields CDR1 MNHEY and CDR2 SMNVEV (reference sequence). After removal of 5 bases from V and 3 bases from J, the junction contained 6 bases not matched to a gene. The CDR3 is 15 amino acids. DNA of the CDR3: TGTGCCAGCAGTCCAGGACAGGGATTCAATCAGCCCCAGCATTTT. Translating it yields CASSPGQGFNQPQHF.

The chain couples TRBV6-2 or TRBV6-3 to TRBJ2-2; TRBD2 agrees at 10 bases. The CDR3 covers 17 residues. V shed 6 bases and J 1 base; nucleotides not matched to a gene: 8. Germline V gives CDR1 MNHEY, CDR2 SVGEGT. The CDR3 nucleotides are TGTGCCAGCAGCGGACCGAGCGGGAGGGGGAACACCGGGGAGCTGTTTTTT. This translates into CASSGPSGRGNTGELFF.

This sequence joins TRBV21-1 and TRBJ2-7; no check of the table's D call, TRBD2, against the DNA was made. TRBV21-1 is a known pseudogene. This CDR3 contains 16 residues. The CDR3 DNA follows: TGTGCCAGCGCCGGGACTAGCGGGAGTGGGTCCTACGAGCAGTACTTC. Residues: CASAGTSGSGSYEQYF.

The chain employs TRBV11-2 and TRBJ1-2, with TRBD1 as a possible D gene (5 bases). Trimming pared 1 base from V and 5 bases from J, leaving 14 bases between. The CDR3 is made up of 15 amino acids. CDR1 and CDR2 from the germline V gene are SGHAT and FQNNGV. CDR3 amino acids: CASSLAGSGGYGYTF. The CDR3 DNA sequence: TGTGCCAGCAGCTTAGCGGGCAGTGGGGGGTATGGCTACACCTTC.

This clone appeared a single time. The chain links TRBV5-4 to TRBJ2-5; 8 bases line up with TRBD2. Unmatched junction bases numbered 8, after V lost 6 bases and J lost 4 bases. The length of the CDR3 is 14 residues. Germline loops: CDR1 SGHNT, CDR2 YYREEE (reference sequence). CDR3 residues: CASTPGGGRETQYF. CDR3 in DNA: TGTGCCAGCACTCCCGGGGGGGGGCGAGAGACCCAGTACTTC.

This chain uses TRBV6-5 with TRBJ2-7; TRBD2 matches at 8 bases. This CDR3 spans 15 amino acids. CDR1 MNHEY and CDR2 SVGAGI come from the germline V gene. Trimming took 4 bases from V and 2 from J; bases not matched to a gene: 7. The CDR3 DNA reads TGTGCCAGCAGTTCCCCCTCGACTAGCGCCTACGAGCAGTACTTC. Protein product: CASSSPSTSAYEQYF.

V and J are TRBV7-3 and TRBJ2-3, with a weak D call TRBD1 (6 bases). Germline CDR1 reads SGHTA; CDR2 reads FQGTGA. Between the trimmed V and J ends, which lost 5 bases and 5 bases, there was a span of 14 bases. The CDR3 contains 14 residues. The CDR3 DNA is TGTGCCAGCAGCCCCGGGTTACAGGGAGATACGCAGTATTTT. This encodes CASSPGLQGDTQYF. Full variable domain (rest looked up from reference TRBV7-3 and TRBJ2-3): GAGVSQTPSNKVTEKGKYVELRCDPISGHTALYWYRQSLGQGPEFLIYFQGTGAADDSGLPNDRFFAVRPEGSVSTLKIQRTERGDSAVYLCASSPGLQGDTQYFGPGTRLTVL.

The rearrangement uses TRBV19 and TRBJ2-5; a possible D gene is TRBD1 (6 bases). Trimming removed 6 bases from V and 1 base from J, with 9 bases in between. Germline V gene data show CDR1 as LNHDA and CDR2 as SQIVND (reference sequence). The CDR3 totals 13 residues. The CDR3 DNA reads TGTGCCAGTAGCCGGGACACCCAAGAGACCCAGTACTTC. Protein sequence: CASSRDTQETQYF.

This clone was seen just once. V and J are TRBV5-1 and TRBJ2-7; D may be TRBD2 (5 bases). Trimming pared 0 bases from V and 7 bases from J, leaving 5 bases between. The CDR3 is made up of 11 amino acids. CDR1 is SGHRS, CDR2 YFSETQ, per germline. The CDR3 DNA is TGCGCCAGCAGCTTGGGAGGGGAGCAGTACTTC. Its protein is CASSLGGEQYF.